This is a list of T cell receptor beta chains from one sample in a study of CD8 T cells in ankylosing spondylitis. One entry per CDR3 protein results from TCRdb running MiXCR on the 5' RACE reads. Among about 210,000 distinct CDR3 sequences listed, around 7.9% were seen once. Source material: blood, either unsorted or a sorted T cell fraction (not recorded which). These receptors were taken from a male donor with ankylosing spondylitis. CDR3s include the opening cysteine and the closing phenylalanine or tryptophan. The D gene is left open where the match is weak. Part of the rows lack a size; the others show once, few, many or a class for expanded clones.

V,J,D,size,CDR3,DNA
TRBV20-1,TRBJ2-1,TRBD2,many,CSASGGDTYNEQFF,TGCAGTGCTAGCGGGGGGGATACCTACAATGAGCAGTTCTTC
TRBV19,TRBJ2-7,TRBD1,few,CASSIGTGSYEQYF,TGTGCCAGTAGTATCGGGACAGGGTCCTACGAGCAGTACTTC
TRBV7-9,TRBJ1-1,.,many,CASSLLDTEAFF,TGTGCCAGCAGCTTATTGGACACTGAAGCTTTCTTT
TRBV7-6,TRBJ1-1,.,many,CASSRTAKNTEAFF,TGTGCCAGCAGCAGGACAGCGAAGAACACTGAAGCTTTCTTT
TRBV6-1,TRBJ2-7,.,.,CASSQLSPYEQYF,TGTGCCAGCAGTCAGCTATCGCCCTACGAGCAGTACTTC
TRBV6-5,TRBJ2-7,.,many,CASSYSAPGNEQYF,TGTGCCAGCAGTTACTCGGCCCCTGGAAACGAGCAGTACTTC
TRBV20-1,TRBJ2-1,.,many,CSAIFSAEGNEQFF,TGCAGTGCTATATTCTCGGCGGAGGGGAATGAGCAGTTCTTC
TRBV9,TRBJ2-7,.,many,CASSAQTGYEQYF,TGTGCCAGCAGCGCCCAGACCGGATACGAGCAGTACTTC
TRBV19,TRBJ2-2,.,.,CASSPREYTGELFF,TGTGCCAGTAGTCCCCGGGAGTACACCGGGGAGCTGTTTTTT
TRBV12-5,TRBJ2-2,.,many,CASASGTDPTGELFF,TGTGCTAGTGCCTCCGGGACGGATCCCACCGGGGAGCTGTTTTTT
TRBV6-5,TRBJ2-5,.,few,CASSYVGIQETQYF,TGTGCCAGCAGTTACGTTGGCATCCAAGAGACCCAGTACTTC
TRBV6-2/TRBV6-3,TRBJ1-5,.,few,CASSYSPARKVGQPQHF,TGTGCCAGCAGTTACTCACCGGCCCGGAAAGTCGGTCAGCCCCAGCATTTT
TRBV7-9,TRBJ2-7,.,many,CASSPADEQYF,TGTGCCAGCAGCCCTGCGGACGAGCAGTACTTC
TRBV7-8,TRBJ2-1,TRBD1,many,CASRKRTGVAYNEQFF,TGTGCCAGCCGAAAGCGGACAGGGGTGGCCTACAATGAGCAGTTCTTC
TRBV7-6,TRBJ2-1,TRBD2,.,CASSSWTSGSYNEQFF,TGTGCCAGCAGCTCCTGGACTAGCGGGTCCTACAATGAGCAGTTCTTC
TRBV11-2,TRBJ1-5,.,many,CASSLDLTGSQPQHF,TGTGCCAGCAGCTTAGATCTGACTGGAAGCCAGCCCCAGCATTTT
TRBV20-1,TRBJ2-1,TRBD2,many,CSAIPSGSSYNEQFF,TGCAGTGCTATCCCTAGCGGGAGCTCCTACAATGAGCAGTTCTTC
TRBV14,TRBJ2-7,.,many,CASSQEGESKQYF,TGTGCCAGCAGCCAAGAAGGGGAGAGTAAGCAGTACTTC
TRBV29-1,TRBJ1-4,.,.,CSVVWGNEKLFF,TGCAGCGTTGTTTGGGGTAACGAAAAACTGTTTTTT
TRBV6-2/TRBV6-3,TRBJ1-5,.,.,CASSYSMLSNQPQHF,TGTGCCAGCAGTTACTCGATGCTTAGCAATCAGCCCCAGCATTTT
TRBV12-5,TRBJ2-7,.,many,CASGLGPAYEQYF,TGTGCTAGTGGTTTGGGGCCGGCCTACGAGCAGTACTTC
TRBV13,TRBJ1-2,.,few,CASSARGGGRGYTF,TGTGCCAGCAGCGCCCGAGGGGGGGGCCGTGGCTACACCTTC
TRBV19,TRBJ2-1,.,.,CASLAYNEQFF,TGTGCCAGCCTGGCCTACAATGAGCAGTTCTTC
TRBV5-1,TRBJ2-3,TRBD1,many,CASRGDRTSTDTQYF,TGCGCCAGCAGAGGGGACAGGACCAGCACAGATACGCAGTATTTT
TRBV4-3,TRBJ2-3,TRBD2,many,CASSQILALADTQYF,TGCGCCAGCAGCCAAATACTAGCGCTCGCAGATACGCAGTATTTT
TRBV29-1,TRBJ1-5,TRBD1,many,CSASDRGQPQHF,TGCAGCGCTTCGGACAGGGGACAGCCCCAGCATTTT
TRBV5-6,TRBJ2-4,.,many,CASSFTSSVDIQYF,TGTGCCAGCAGCTTTACATCCTCCGTGGACATTCAGTACTTC
TRBV20-1,TRBJ1-5,TRBD1,many,CSARDLYRGSNQPQHF,TGCAGTGCTAGAGATCTCTACAGGGGGAGCAATCAGCCCCAGCATTTT
TRBV27,TRBJ1-1,.,many,CASSSTGNTEAFF,TGTGCCAGCAGTTCAACGGGGAACACTGAAGCTTTCTTT